One sample yielded the 32 T cell receptor beta chains listed below, sequenced in a study of early T cells in non-severe SARS-CoV-2 infection. TCRdb called the 5' RACE reads again in MiXCR, with one record for every CDR3 protein. There are roughly 45,000 distinct CDR3 sequences in the sample; around 11% occur only once, and around 9.1% lies in the top ten. Sequencing input: whole blood. These receptors came from an adult who was a healthcare worker with PCR-confirmed SARS-CoV-2 infection or an uninfected control (not recorded which).

This clonotype was seen many times. V usage is TRBV28 and J usage is TRBJ2-2; D is unresolved. The length of the CDR3 is 12 residues. Germline V gene data show CDR1 as MDHEN and CDR2 as SYDVKM. Between the trimmed V and J ends, which lost 5 bases and 0 bases, there was a span of 1 base. CDR3 sequence: CASSTNTGELFF. DNA for the CDR3: TGTGCCAGCAGTACGAACACCGGGGAGCTGTTTTTT.

A few counts support this clonotype. This chain connects TRBV11-3 to TRBJ1-6, with 7 bases identical to TRBD1. This CDR3 spans 17 amino acids. After removal of 0 bases from V and 7 bases from J, the junction contained 9 bases not matched to a gene. Germline CDR1 SGHNT, CDR2 YENEEA. The CDR3 spells CASSLELTGENNSPLHF. The CDR3 coding sequence is TGTGCCAGCAGCTTAGAACTCACAGGGGAGAACAATTCACCCCTCCACTTT.

This clonotype was seen repeatedly, ten times or more. The rearrangement joins TRBV10-3 to TRBJ1-3; D possibly corresponds to TRBD1 (6 bases). The V and J ends lost 10 bases and 0 bases respectively, with 16 bases between them. Germline V gene lookup returns CDR1 ENHRY and CDR2 SYGVKD. The CDR3 has 15 amino acids. This CDR3 is CARYPGHSSGNTIYF. For the CDR3, the DNA is TGTGCCAGATATCCGGGACACTCCTCTGGAAACACCATATATTTT.

This clonotype has only a few counts. The V and J genes are TRBV20-1 and TRBJ2-4; D is possibly TRBD2 (6 bases). Trimming pared 1 base from V and 6 bases from J, leaving 10 bases between. The length of the CDR3 is 13 residues. The germline CDR1 and CDR2 sequences are DFQATT and SNEGSKA (reference sequence). The CDR3 here is CSARGTTTNIQYF. DNA of the CDR3: TGCAGTGCTAGAGGGACTACCACAAACATTCAGTACTTC.

The chain combines TRBV6-6 with TRBJ1-5; 7 nucleotides match TRBD1. Matching the DNA end better, TRBJ2-3 makes the J call doubtful. The germline gives CDR1 MNHNY, CDR2 SVGAGI (reference sequence). The CDR3 spans 19 residues. CDR3 in DNA: TGTGCCAGCAGTTCCAACCCAATACCAGGGGACAGTTTCAATCAGCCCCAGTATTTT. Its protein is CASSSNPIPGDSFNQPQYF.

This clonotype has a handful of counts. The chain uses TRBV6-2 or TRBV6-3 and TRBJ2-7; D uncertain. V was cut by 5 bases and J by 0 bases, with 5 bases left in between. Per germline, CDR1 MNHEY and CDR2 SVGEGT. CDR3 length: 12 amino acids. CDR3 loop: CASSVSSYEQYF. DNA for the CDR3: TGTGCCAGCAGTGTGAGCTCCTACGAGCAGTACTTC.

At least ten counts were recorded for this clonotype. This chain joins TRBV7-6 and TRBJ1-6; D is undetermined. CDR1 is SGHVS and CDR2 is FNYEAQ in the germline V gene. This CDR3 region has 13 residues. V was cut by 3 bases and J by 10 bases, with 10 bases left in between. The CDR3 spells CASSLGSPSPLHF. The CDR3 DNA is TGTGCCAGCAGCTTGGGGTCCCCCTCACCCCTCCACTTT.

This clonotype was recorded many times. The gene calls are TRBV29-1 and TRBJ2-5, with D possibly TRBD2 on 5 matching bases. The CDR3 covers 12 residues. The germline gives CDR1 SQVTM, CDR2 ANQGSEA. V dropped 5 bases and J dropped 7 bases, with 14 bases sitting between them. The DNA for the CDR3 is TGCAGCGTTCTTCTGGCCCGGGGGACCCAGTACTTC. This sequence encodes CSVLLARGTQYF.

This clonotype came up many times. V gene TRBV3-1 combines with J gene TRBJ2-7, with a possible D match to TRBD1 (5 bases). Germline assignment: CDR1 LGHDT and CDR2 YNNKEL (reference sequence). The CDR3 has 15 residues. Trimming took 1 base from V and 3 from J, leaving 13 bases between them. CDR3: CASSQVLGAYYEQYF. The DNA for the CDR3 is TGTGCCAGCAGCCAAGTCCTAGGGGCCTACTACGAGCAGTACTTC.

The rearrangement uses TRBV5-1 and TRBJ2-7, with D maybe TRBD1 (8 bases). The germline V and J ends were trimmed by 2 bases and 5 bases, with 14 bases remaining between them. Germline V gives CDR1 SGHRS, CDR2 YFSETQ. The CDR3 is made up of 14 amino acids. Here the CDR3 DNA reads TGCGCCAGCAGCTTAGGACAGGGAGGGAACGAGCAGTACTTC. Encoded protein: CASSLGQGGNEQYF.

The chain uses TRBV12-3 or TRBV12-4 and TRBJ2-7, with a tentative D call TRBD2 (6 bases). V gave up 2 bases and J gave up 3 bases, with 11 bases separating them. The CDR3 sequence is 14 residues long. CDR3 coding DNA: TGTGCCAGCAGTTTAATGGAGGGGAACTACGAGCAGTACTTC. Translated, it gives CASSLMEGNYEQYF.

This clonotype has ten or more counts. V is TRBV10-3 and J is TRBJ2-7, with 8 bases matching TRBD1. Germline-derived CDR1 and CDR2 are ENHRY and SYGVKD. The CDR3 is 13 residues long. V lost 8 bases to trimming and J lost 3 bases; unmatched junction nucleotides: 6. CDR3: CAIGQGVVYEQYF. CDR3 DNA: TGTGCCATCGGACAGGGCGTTGTCTACGAGCAGTACTTC.

The chain is built from TRBV2 and TRBJ2-7; 10 positions match TRBD2. The CDR3 is 16 amino acids. Germline V gene lookup returns CDR1 SNHLY and CDR2 FYNNEI. Trimming at V came to 1 base and at J to 4 bases, leaving 7 bases not matched to a gene. CDR3: CASSEEYLAGDYEQYF. The CDR3 DNA reads as TGTGCCAGCAGTGAAGAATATCTAGCGGGGGATTACGAGCAGTACTTC. The full variable domain, its missing parts supplied by reference TRBV2 and TRBJ2-7, is EPEVTQTPSHQVTQMGQEVILRCVPISNHLYFYWYRQILGQKVEFLVSFYNNEISEKSEIFDDQFSVERPDGSNFTLKIRSTKLEDSAMYFCASSEEYLAGDYEQYFGPGTRLTVT.

This clonotype was counted at least ten times. The chain carries TRBV6-2 or TRBV6-3 and TRBJ2-1; tentative D call: TRBD1 (5 bases). The V gene's germline CDR1 is MNHEY and CDR2 SVGEGT. This CDR3 region has 15 residues. V lost 0 bases and J 3 bases, leaving 9 bases between the germline ends. The CDR3 protein is CASSYSAGYYNEQFF. The CDR3 DNA sequence: TGTGCCAGCAGTTACTCGGCAGGGTACTACAATGAGCAGTTCTTC.

There are many counts of this clonotype. The chain employs TRBV28 and TRBJ1-5; maybe TRBD1 (5 bases). The ends were cut back, 7 bases at V and 2 bases at J, with 9 bases in the middle. Germline assignment: CDR1 MDHEN and CDR2 SYDVKM. The CDR3 has 13 amino acids. CDR3 DNA sequence: TGTGCCAGCATTCTACAGGGCAATCAGCCCCAGCATTTT. It codes for CASILQGNQPQHF.

At least ten counts were recorded for this clonotype. This rearrangement joins TRBV30 to TRBJ2-7, with D possibly being TRBD2 (5 bases). Germline V CDR1 and CDR2: GTSNPN, SVGIG (reference sequence). The CDR3 consists of 14 residues. Trimming shortened V by 0 bases and J by 0 bases, and 9 bases separated the two germline ends. In nucleotides, the CDR3 is TGTGCCTGGAGTGTACCGGGGAGCTCCTACGAGCAGTACTTC. Translated, it gives CAWSVPGSSYEQYF. Full variable domain (outside the CDR3, taken from reference TRBV30 and TRBJ2-7): SQTIHQWPATLVQPVGSPLSLECTVEGTSNPNLYWYRQAAGRGLQLLFYSVGIGQISSEVPQNLSASRPQDRQFILSSKKLLLSDSGFYLCAWSVPGSSYEQYFGPGTRLTVT.

This clonotype was counted at least ten times. The CDR3 loop reads CASLLRTGNTEAFF. CDR3 nucleotide sequence: TGTGCCAGCTTACTTAGGACAGGGAACACTGAAGCTTTCTTT. The chain employs TRBV2 and TRBJ1-1; 7 nucleotides line up with TRBD1. CDR3 length: 14 residues. J lost 1 base, V lost 8 bases, and 7 bases had no gene match. Germline-derived CDR1 and CDR2 are SNHLY and FYNNEI.

This clonotype was seen many times. CDR3 loop: CASSREAYTEAFF. The CDR3 bases are TGTGCCAGCAGCAGAGAGGCGTACACTGAAGCTTTCTTT. The chain couples TRBV7-2 to TRBJ1-1; D remains ambiguous. Germline CDR1 SGHTA, CDR2 FQGNSA. The CDR3 is 13 residues long. Trimming took 5 bases from V and 3 from J, leaving 10 bases between them.

This sequence joins TRBV18 and TRBJ1-5; no clear D gene. V lost 6 bases, J lost 4 bases, and 13 bases lay in between. The V gene's germline CDR1 is KGHSH and CDR2 LQKENI. The CDR3 sequence is 14 residues long. CDR3 DNA sequence: TGTGCCAGCTCCAGCATGGATTCGAATCAGCCCCAGCATTTT. Amino acid sequence: CASSSMDSNQPQHF.

This clonotype was seen only a few times. The junction and the germline gene differ at one end; a read error may be behind it. The V gene is TRBV10-1, the J gene TRBJ2-1, with D unresolved. Germline V CDR1 and CDR2: WNHNN, SYGVQD (reference sequence). This CDR3 contains 13 residues. CDR3 nucleotides: TGCGCCAGCAGTGAATCCTACTACGATGAGCAGTTCTTC. It yields the protein CASSESYYDEQFF.

This clonotype came up a few times. This sequence joins TRBV7-9 and TRBJ2-7; 12 nucleotides agree with TRBD2. V lost 2 bases, J lost 2 bases, and 4 bases stayed unmatched. The CDR3 has 16 residues. Germline V lookup: CDR1 SEHNR, CDR2 FQNEAQ (reference sequence). The CDR3 nucleotides are TGTGCCAGCAGCTTATACAGGACTAGCGGGGCCTACGAGCAGTACTTC. Translating it yields CASSLYRTSGAYEQYF. Based on the CDR3 plus reference TRBV7-9 and TRBJ2-7, the full variable domain is DTGVSQNPRHKITKRGQNVTFRCDPISEHNRLYWYRQTLGQGPEFLTYFQNEAQLEKSRLLSDRFSAERPKGSFSTLEIQRTEQGDSAMYLCASSLYRTSGAYEQYFGPGTRLTVT.

This clonotype was detected a few times. At one end the junction does not follow the germline gene, possibly because of a read error. The rearrangement uses TRBV20-1 and TRBJ1-1; D is ambiguous. This CDR3 region has 16 residues. Germline assignment: CDR1 DFQATT and CDR2 SNEGSKA (reference sequence). CDR3 in DNA: TGCAGTGCTGGAGACTTAGCCATGTCTGAGAACACTGAAGCTTTCTTT. Its translation: CSAGDLAMSENTEAFF.

This clonotype showed up many times. This chain connects TRBV20-1 to TRBJ1-6; D is possibly TRBD1 (5 bases). This CDR3 region has 14 residues. Between the trimmed V and J ends, which lost 3 bases and 8 bases, there was a span of 14 bases. Germline CDR1 and CDR2: DFQATT and SNEGSKA (reference sequence). Here the CDR3 DNA reads TGCAGTGCTAGCCGGGGGGAACGGGATTCACCCCTCCACTTT. Encoded protein: CSASRGERDSPLHF.

This clonotype was seen a handful of times. The rearrangement joins TRBV7-2 to TRBJ2-7, with 8 nucleotides matching TRBD2. V was clipped by 5 bases and J by 1 base; unmatched bases: 4. This CDR3 comprises 14 residues. CDR1 and CDR2 from the germline V gene are SGHTA and FQGNSA. The CDR3 protein is CASSARGVSYEQYF. DNA of the CDR3: TGTGCCAGCAGCGCGCGGGGGGTTTCCTACGAGCAGTACTTC.

This clonotype was counted only a few times. This chain joins TRBV27 and TRBJ2-7, with TRBD1 matching 12 bases. Germline trimming cut 4 bases from V and 5 bases from J; bases unmatched to any gene: 6. The CDR3 runs 15 residues. The V gene's germline CDR1 is MNHEY and CDR2 SMNVEV (reference sequence). CDR3 amino acids: CASSSRDRGRDEQYF. Written as DNA, the CDR3 is TGTGCCAGCAGTTCCAGGGACAGGGGGCGCGACGAGCAGTACTTC.

In its sample, this clonotype was seen a few times. The rearrangement uses TRBV15 and TRBJ2-1, with TRBD2 matching 9 bases. The germline V gene has CDR1 LNHNV and CDR2 YYDKDF (reference sequence). The CDR3 covers 17 residues. V trimming: 2 bases; J trimming: 7 bases; junction bases outside the gene matches: 12. This chain's CDR3 is CATSRSLAGELINEQFF. The CDR3 DNA sequence: TGTGCCACCAGCAGATCCTTAGCGGGGGAATTGATTAATGAGCAGTTCTTC.

There are many counts of this clonotype. The chain recombines TRBV2 with TRBJ1-1; D possibly corresponds to TRBD1 (5 bases). CDR1 and CDR2 from the germline V gene are SNHLY and FYNNEI. The CDR3 covers 14 residues. Trimming shortened V by 5 bases and J by 7 bases, and 17 bases separated the two germline ends. This chain's CDR3 is CASSLGLLEFEAFF. DNA of the CDR3: TGTGCCAGCAGTTTGGGACTTTTGGAATTTGAAGCTTTCTTT. Full variable domain (outside the CDR3, taken from reference TRBV2 and TRBJ1-1): EPEVTQTPSHQVTQMGQEVILRCVPISNHLYFYWYRQILGQKVEFLVSFYNNEISEKSEIFDDQFSVERPDGSNFTLKIRSTKLEDSAMYFCASSLGLLEFEAFFGQGTRLTVV.

The chain is built from TRBV28 and TRBJ2-7; D perhaps matches TRBD1 (5 bases). Trimming cost V 5 bases and J 0 bases, with 14 bases left between them. Germline lookup yields CDR1 MDHEN and CDR2 SYDVKM. This CDR3 is 15 amino acids long. CDR3 DNA sequence: TGTGCCAGCAGTATCCAGACAGCTCGCTCCTACGAGCAGTACTTC. Its translation is CASSIQTARSYEQYF.

There are a few counts of this clonotype. CDR3 nucleotides: TGTGCCAGCAGGACGGTCCTAGGGGGATTC. Its translation is CASRTVLGGF. The rearrangement uses TRBV21-1 and TRBJ2-1; the table names TRBD1, a call not compared with the DNA. TRBV21-1 corresponds to a pseudogene. This CDR3 contains 10 residues.

The chain employs TRBV29-1 and TRBJ1-2; no clear D. Germline V CDR1 and CDR2: SQVTM, ANQGSEA. With 7 bases removed from V and 2 bases from J, the gap between germline ends came to 14 bases. The CDR3 extends over 13 amino acids. For the CDR3, the DNA is TGCAGCGGGGGAGGGAGGGAGAACTATGGCTACACCTTC. Translating it yields CSGGGRENYGYTF.

This clonotype was counted at least ten times. This chain connects TRBV12-3 or TRBV12-4 to TRBJ2-1; D gene unclear. This CDR3 is built from 14 residues. Trimming cost V 2 bases and J 6 bases, with 11 bases left between them. In nucleotides, the CDR3 is TGTGCCAGCAGTTTAAAGTTGTGGGGCAATGAGCAGTTCTTC. This encodes CASSLKLWGNEQFF.

This clonotype was recorded a few times. In DNA, the CDR3 is TGTGCCTCCGGGACGTCACTTTCCTACGAGCAGTACTTC. Translated: CASGTSLSYEQYF. The chain employs TRBV19 and TRBJ2-7, with D perhaps assigned TRBD1 or TRBD2 (5 bases each). The germline V gene encodes CDR1 LNHDA and CDR2 SQIVND (reference sequence). V shed 11 bases and J shed 1 base, with 15 bases lying between them. CDR3 length: 13 amino acids.